One and the same sample provided the 13 T cell receptor beta chains below, sequenced in a study of shared clonotypes between healthy human individuals. The data were produced by immunoSEQ multiplex PCR, yet TCRdb's version contains in-frame clones alone and is incomplete. The table has 450,000 to 500,000 clones, around 85% seen once. Material for sequencing was PBMCs. These receptors came from a woman aged 40 to 50 in good health. Some clones in this sample may be carry-over from other donors' samples.

The chain employs TRBV28 and TRBJ1-1; D not certain. Germline CDR1 reads MDHEN; CDR2 reads SYDVKM. The CDR3 runs to 11 residues. Trimming pared 7 bases from V and 1 base from J, leaving 4 bases between. The CDR3 loop reads CASTTNTEAFF. The CDR3, as DNA: TGTGCCAGCACGACGAACACTGAAGCTTTCTTT.

In this sample, this clone turned up a few times. The chain has TRBV19 and TRBJ2-1; D is possibly TRBD2 (5 bases). Germline CDR1 and CDR2: LNHDA and SQIVND (reference sequence). Deletions cut 6 bases from V and 0 bases from J, with 18 bases between. The CDR3 has 17 amino acids. Here the CDR3 DNA reads TGTGCCAGTAGCGCTAGGCCTAGCTGGGTCTCCTACAATGAGCAGTTCTTC. This sequence encodes CASSARPSWVSYNEQFF. The entire variable domain, with the rest obtained from reference TRBV19 and TRBJ2-1, is as follows: DGGITQSPKYLFRKEGQNVTLSCEQNLNHDAMYWYRQDPGQGLRLIYYSQIVNDFQKGDIAEGYSVSREKKESFPLTVTSAQKNPTAFYLCASSARPSWVSYNEQFFGPGTRLTVL.

Comments on this clone: An end of the junction differs from the germline gene, which may be a read error. The V call is TRBV7-9, the J call TRBJ2-5, with 7 bases fitting TRBD1. The germline CDR1 and CDR2 sequences are SEHNR and FQNEAQ (reference sequence). The CDR3 spans 15 residues. This CDR3 is CASSLETGPQVTQYF. The CDR3 DNA is TGTGCCAGCAGCTTAGAGACAGGGCCTCAAGTGACCCAGTACTTC.

V usage is TRBV5-4 and J usage is TRBJ2-7; D unresolved. V gave up 4 bases and J gave up 0 bases, with 8 bases separating them. Per the germline V gene, CDR1 is SGHNT and CDR2 is YYREEE (reference sequence). This CDR3 contains 13 residues. CDR3 residues: CASSETHSYEQYF. The CDR3 DNA reads as TGTGCCAGCAGCGAGACACACTCCTACGAGCAGTACTTC.

The gene calls are TRBV28 and TRBJ1-1, with D tentatively TRBD1 (6 bases). The CDR3 has 14 amino acids. Germline V gene sequence: CDR1 MDHEN, CDR2 SYDVKM. Trimming took off 7 bases at V and 5 bases at J, with 17 bases between the two ends. CDR3 in amino acids: CASTLGGRGTEAFF. For the CDR3, the DNA is TGTGCCAGCACCCTTGGGGGCCGGGGAACTGAAGCTTTCTTT.

Concerning this clone: A read error may produce the germline difference seen at one junction end. The J gene is TRBJ1-1, the V gene TRBV7-2; no definite D call. CDR1 and CDR2 from the germline V gene are SGHTA and FQGNSA. There are 14 residues in the CDR3. The CDR3 DNA reads TGTGCCAGCGGCCATAGACGGTTAAACACTAAAGCTTTCTTT. Translated: CASGHRRLNTKAFF.

Concerning this clone: This may stem from a read error, because a much larger clone lies one nucleotide away. This chain connects TRBV5-1 to TRBJ2-5, with a tentative D call TRBD2 (6 bases). Deletions cut 4 bases from V and 5 bases from J, with 21 bases between. The CDR3 extends over 16 amino acids. The germline V gene encodes CDR1 SGHRS and CDR2 YFSETQ. CDR3 region: CASSPLASWRAETQYF. The CDR3 DNA is TGCGCCAGCAGCCCCCTGGCTAGCTGGAGGGCGGAGACCCAGTACTTC.

V gene TRBV30 combines with J gene TRBJ2-1; TRBD2 matches at 8 bases. This CDR3 spans 13 amino acids. Germline CDR1 GTSNPN, CDR2 SVGIG (reference sequence). V was pared by 3 bases and J by 14 bases, with 12 bases of the junction left unmatched. The CDR3 is CAWRPSWAGGEFF. In DNA, the CDR3 is TGTGCCTGGAGACCCTCCTGGGCGGGGGGAGAGTTCTTC.

The chain joins TRBV30 to TRBJ1-5; 7 bases fit TRBD1. The length of the CDR3 is 14 residues. Germline lookup yields CDR1 GTSNPN and CDR2 SVGIG (reference sequence). The V and J ends lost 1 base and 4 bases, in that order; junction bases with no gene match: 4. CDR3 DNA sequence: TGTGCCTGGAGTGCCGGACAGGTGAATCAGCCCCAGCATTTT. Translating it yields CAWSAGQVNQPQHF. The full variable domain, its missing parts supplied by reference TRBV30 and TRBJ1-5, is SQTIHQWPATLVQPVGSPLSLECTVEGTSNPNLYWYRQAAGRGLQLLFYSVGIGQISSEVPQNLSASRPQDRQFILSSKKLLLSDSGFYLCAWSAGQVNQPQHFGDGTRLSIL.

By share, this clone counts as medium-sized. Other nucleotide sequences from this sample produce the same CDR3. The chain has TRBV28 and TRBJ2-7, with D perhaps assigned TRBD1 or TRBD2 (5 bases each). This CDR3 is 16 amino acids long. The V end was cut by 4 bases, the J end by 6 bases, with 22 bases between. The germline gives CDR1 MDHEN, CDR2 SYDVKM. The CDR3, as DNA: TGTGCCAGCAGTTCCAGGGACCCTCCCTCTGAGTTCGAGCAGTACTTC. Its translation: CASSSRDPPSEFEQYF.

This chain connects TRBV2 to TRBJ1-1; possible D gene TRBD1, 6 bases. The CDR3 contains 13 residues. Per germline, CDR1 SNHLY and CDR2 FYNNEI. V gave up 8 bases and J gave up 5 bases, with 15 bases separating them. The CDR3 loop reads CASQGRLETEAFF. The CDR3 DNA is TGTGCCAGCCAGGGGCGGTTGGAAACTGAAGCTTTCTTT. The entire variable domain, with the rest obtained from reference TRBV2 and TRBJ1-1, is as follows: EPEVTQTPSHQVTQMGQEVILRCVPISNHLYFYWYRQILGQKVEFLVSFYNNEISEKSEIFDDQFSVERPDGSNFTLKIRSTKLEDSAMYFCASQGRLETEAFFGQGTRLTVV.

V is TRBV7-3 and J is TRBJ2-2; TRBD1 or TRBD2 may be the D gene (5 bases each). This CDR3 spans 15 amino acids. The V gene's germline CDR1 is SGHTA and CDR2 FQGTGA. With 0 bases removed from V and 1 base from J, the gap between germline ends came to 6 bases. This CDR3 is CASSLTGRNTGELFF. The CDR3 DNA follows: TGTGCCAGCAGCTTAACGGGACGGAACACCGGGGAGCTGTTTTTT.

CDR3 DNA sequence: TGTGCCAGCAGTTTAGCCCGGGAGCAGTTCTTC. It encodes CASSLAREQFF. This chain links TRBV28 with TRBJ2-1; D gene unclear. The germline V and J ends were trimmed by 2 bases and 10 bases, with 6 bases remaining between them. The CDR3 has 11 residues. The germline CDR1 and CDR2 sequences are MDHEN and SYDVKM.